This passage covers 9 T cell receptor beta chains from one sample sequenced in a study of blood T cells in healthy people across ages. PCR was performed a second time for about 6 to 11 cycles using a sample-barcoded 5' primer and a J-beta primer mix. Via MiXCR, TCRdb re-called the 5' RACE reads, giving one row per CDR3 protein. The repertoire holds some 1.4 million distinct CDR3 sequences, with roughly 40% as singletons. Sequencing was carried out using blood. All receptors come from a young woman in good health.

This clonotype occurred a few times. The chain joins TRBV20-1 to TRBJ2-5; TRBD2 agrees at 8 bases. This CDR3 contains 15 residues. V was clipped by 1 base and J by 11 bases; unmatched bases: 15. Germline V gene sequence: CDR1 DFQATT, CDR2 SNEGSKA (reference sequence). The CDR3 DNA reads as TGCAGTGCTAGAGGCGATAGCGGGACGAGTGGAGAGCAGTACTTC. Its translation: CSARGDSGTSGEQYF.

This clonotype was observed a handful of times. The chain links TRBV11-2 to TRBJ2-1, with D perhaps TRBD1 (5 bases). Between the trimmed V and J ends, which lost 4 bases and 5 bases, there was a span of 15 bases. This CDR3 region has 15 residues. Germline V CDR1 and CDR2: SGHAT, FQNNGV. DNA of the CDR3: TGTGCCAGCAGCTCCCCCAGGGCTGGGAACAATGAGCAGTTCTTC. It encodes CASSSPRAGNNEQFF.

The rearrangement uses TRBV7-9 and TRBJ2-1; TRBD2 aligns across 8 bases. There are 14 residues in the CDR3. Germline CDR1 reads SEHNR; CDR2 reads FQNEAQ (reference sequence). Unmatched junction bases numbered 7, after V lost 3 bases and J lost 9 bases. The CDR3 DNA is TGTGCCAGCAGCTTTGGGGGACTAGGGGTTGAGCAGTTCTTC. Protein product: CASSFGGLGVEQFF. The full variable domain, in which reference TRBV7-9 and TRBJ2-1 provide the parts outside the CDR3, is DTGVSQNPRHKITKRGQNVTFRCDPISEHNRLYWYRQTLGQGPEFLTYFQNEAQLEKSRLLSDRFSAERPKGSFSTLEIQRTEQGDSAMYLCASSFGGLGVEQFFGPGTRLTVL.

This clonotype has a count of ten or more. The chain carries TRBV9 and TRBJ2-1; 9 bases line up with TRBD2. The trim removed 0 bases at V and 1 base at J, leaving 2 bases unmatched. The V gene's germline CDR1 is SGDLS and CDR2 YYNGEE. This CDR3 spans 16 amino acids. The CDR3 reads CASSVVSGSSYNEQFF. The CDR3 DNA is TGTGCCAGCAGCGTAGTTAGCGGGAGTTCCTACAATGAGCAGTTCTTC. The variable domain in full, completed from reference TRBV9 and TRBJ2-1, reads DSGVTQTPKHLITATGQRVTLRCSPRSGDLSVYWYQQSLDQGLQFLIQYYNGEERAKGNILERFSAQQFPDLHSELNLSSLELGDSALYFCASSVVSGSSYNEQFFGPGTRLTVL.

This chain uses TRBV7-8 with TRBJ1-6; D remains ambiguous. V was shortened by 2 bases and J by 0 bases, with 8 bases between the two germline ends. The CDR3 is made up of 16 amino acids. Germline-derived CDR1 and CDR2 are SGHVS and FQNEAQ. CDR3 bases: TGTGCCAGCAGCTTACAGGCGAGCTCCTATAATTCACCCCTCCACTTT. It specifies CASSLQASSYNSPLHF.

The rearrangement uses TRBV20-1 and TRBJ1-2; 8 nucleotides agree with TRBD1. This CDR3 is built from 11 residues. Germline-derived CDR1 and CDR2 are DFQATT and SNEGSKA (reference sequence). The CDR3 loop reads CSSDRDHGYTF. Written as DNA, the CDR3 is TGCAGCTCGGACAGGGACCATGGCTACACCTTC.

V gene TRBV4-1 combines with J gene TRBJ2-3; 9 bases match TRBD2. Germline CDR1 reads MGHRA; CDR2 reads YSYEKL. CDR3 size: 16 residues. V shed 4 bases, J shed 6 bases, and the junction held 11 bases outside the gene matches. The CDR3 DNA reads as TGCGCCAGCAGCCCCCGCCTAGCGGGGACCTCGGATACGCAGTATTTT. Protein product: CASSPRLAGTSDTQYF.

CDR3 sequence (DNA): TGTGCCAGCAGCCTATACTCCGGGACTAGCTTGGAGACCCAGTACTTC. Translation: CASSLYSGTSLETQYF. This chain connects TRBV14 to TRBJ2-5; 9 nucleotides agree with TRBD2. After removal of 4 bases from V and 5 bases from J, the junction contained 11 bases not matched to a gene. Germline assignment: CDR1 SGHDN and CDR2 FVKESK. This CDR3 contains 16 residues.

The chain has TRBV9 and TRBJ2-2; D gene ambiguous. The V and J ends lost 0 bases and 7 bases respectively, with 13 bases between them. The CDR3 is 15 residues long. Germline loops: CDR1 SGDLS, CDR2 YYNGEE. Written as DNA, the CDR3 is TGTGCCAGCAGCGTAGCCCTGGCCGAACACGGGGAGCTGTTTTTT. It specifies CASSVALAEHGELFF.